This T cell receptor (beta chain) was identified during a study of blood T cell repertoires in COVID-19. Looking at the study overall: Some COVID-19 samples were acute and others convalescent; all came from the United States, Italy and Spain. The cDNA or gDNA used as material had been derived from T cells, B-cell-depleted T cells, or PBMCs.

This clone has a single count. In the original processing: For nucleated cells, counts were estimated from reference gene primer amplification. Sequenced by immunoSEQ multiplex PCR; TCRdb stores in-frame clones only, minus some. Clone size and V and J calls were adopted from that table, with D and trimming inferred from the DNA. Seen here are a few hundred thousand clones, approximately 90% observed once, and the top ten hold approximately 0.84%. The TCR comes from a man younger than 40 with acute or convalescent COVID-19. Sequencing was carried out using peripheral blood.

In DNA, the CDR3 is TGTGCCAGCAGCCAGAAACCCTCGGGGGATGGTGAGCAGTTCTTC. As protein: CASSQKPSGDGEQFF. V usage is TRBV3-1 (or the pseudogene TRBV3-2) and J usage is TRBJ2-1; TRBD2 might be the D (6 bases). CDR1 and CDR2 (germline): LGHDT, YNNKEL (reference sequence). V was cut by 3 bases and J by 9 bases, with 18 bases left in between. The CDR3 totals 15 residues.